The 21 T cell receptor beta chains below come from one sample, sequenced in a study of OX40 agonist ivuxolimab in advanced cancers. Sequencing was performed with immunoSEQ multiplex PCR; in TCRdb, only in-frame clones are kept and a portion is missing. The sample records around 51,000 clones, almost 90% being singletons. The source was CD4+ or CD8+ T cells sorted from blood, collected in a trial of the OX40 agonist ivuxolimab. The receptors here all came from an adult with an advanced solid tumor such as melanoma, head and neck, liver or kidney cancer.

The chain combines TRBV5-4 with TRBJ2-5; no clear D. CDR1 and CDR2 from the germline V gene are SGHNT and YYREEE (reference sequence). V dropped 1 base and J dropped 1 base, with 8 bases sitting between them. The length of the CDR3 is 14 residues. The CDR3 loop is CASSLLLVQETQYF. The CDR3 bases are TGTGCCAGCAGCTTGCTTCTAGTCCAAGAGACCCAGTACTTC.

V and J are TRBV7-9 and TRBJ1-5, with unresolved D. The CDR3 spans 15 residues. Trimming took off 4 bases at V and 0 bases at J, with 10 bases between the two ends. The germline V gene has CDR1 SEHNR and CDR2 FQNEAQ (reference sequence). CDR3: CASSSEAYSNQPQHF. Here the CDR3 DNA reads TGTGCCAGCAGCTCAGAAGCCTATAGCAATCAGCCCCAGCATTTT.

This chain uses TRBV11-2 with TRBJ2-7; no clear D. V gave up 5 bases and J gave up 5 bases, with 10 bases separating them. Germline V gene data show CDR1 as SGHAT and CDR2 as FQNNGV. This CDR3 has 12 residues. The CDR3 DNA reads as TGTGCCAGCAGCCCGCCCACCCACGAGCAGTACTTC. Translating gives CASSPPTHEQYF.

As regards this clone: An end of the junction differs from the germline gene, which may be a read error. This chain uses TRBV5-1 with TRBJ2-2; D gene uncertain. The germline CDR1 and CDR2 sequences are SGHRS and YFSETQ. CDR3 length: 15 residues. The CDR3: CTSTTRVTNTGELFF. The CDR3 nucleotides are TGCACCAGCACCACCCGAGTAACGAACACCGGGGAGCTGTTTTTT.

In this sample, this clone turned up once. The sample has other DNA sequences that encode this CDR3 too. The chain is built from TRBV18 and TRBJ2-3; D is unresolved. The CDR3 totals 13 residues. V shed 2 bases and J shed 0 bases, with 3 bases lying between them. Germline V gives CDR1 KGHSH, CDR2 LQKENI. CDR3 protein: CASSPSSTDTQYF. The CDR3 coding sequence is TGTGCCAGCTCACCATCCAGCACAGATACGCAGTATTTT.

This clone has only one observation. The CDR3 is CASSASQGAGETQYF. The CDR3 DNA reads TGTGCCAGCAGCGCGTCACAGGGGGCGGGGGAGACCCAGTACTTC. The chain carries TRBV9 and TRBJ2-5, with 9 bases aligning to TRBD1. Trimming at V came to 3 bases and at J to 5 bases, leaving 8 bases not matched to a gene. The CDR3 contains 15 residues. The germline gives CDR1 SGDLS, CDR2 YYNGEE.

This CDR3 is CASKLGGVTTEAFF. The DNA of the CDR3 is TGCGCCTCCAAGCTGGGGGGAGTTACCACTGAAGCTTTCTTT. The J gene is TRBJ1-1, the V gene TRBV5-1; the D gene is possibly TRBD1 (5 bases). This CDR3 region has 14 residues. Germline V lookup: CDR1 SGHRS, CDR2 YFSETQ. V shed 10 bases and J shed 4 bases, with 20 bases lying between them.

The CDR3 loop is CASRVGESYEQYF. CDR3 coding DNA: TGTGCCAGCAGAGTAGGGGAGAGCTACGAGCAGTACTTC. The chain combines TRBV6-1 with TRBJ2-7; possibly TRBD1 or TRBD2 for D (5 bases each). There are 13 residues in the CDR3. The ends were cut back, 6 bases at V and 3 bases at J, with 12 bases in the middle. Germline values: CDR1 MNHNS, CDR2 SASEGT.

V and J are TRBV28 and TRBJ2-7; D is undetermined. V shed 5 bases and J shed 4 bases, with 6 bases lying between them. Germline-derived CDR1 and CDR2 are MDHEN and SYDVKM. The CDR3 has 11 amino acids. CDR3 coding DNA: TGTGCCAGCAGTAATCAGTACGAGCAGTACTTC. It codes for CASSNQYEQYF.

The rearrangement links TRBV21-1 to TRBJ2-7; no check of the table's D call, TRBD1, against the DNA was made. TRBV21-1 is shown as a pseudogene. This CDR3 has 16 amino acids. The CDR3 nucleotides read TGTGCCAGCAGCGATATTCGACACGGACAGGACTACGAGCAGTACTTC. Protein: CASSDIRHGQDYEQYF.

DNA for the CDR3: TGTGCCAGCAGCTTAGTGTCGGGACAGGGGGACAATGAGCAGTTCTTC. It specifies CASSLVSGQGDNEQFF. V gene TRBV7-2 combines with J gene TRBJ2-1, with 11 bases lining up with TRBD1. Germline-derived CDR1 and CDR2 are SGHTA and FQGNSA. V was pared by 1 base and J by 5 bases, with 4 bases of the junction left unmatched. The CDR3 sequence is 16 residues long. The full variable domain, rest sourced from reference TRBV7-2 and TRBJ2-1, is GAGVSQSPSNKVTEKGKDVELRCDPISGHTALYWYRQSLGQGLEFLIYFQGNSAPDKSGLPSDRFSAERTGGSVSTLTIQRTQQEDSAVYLCASSLVSGQGDNEQFFGPGTRLTVL.

The V call is TRBV10-1, the J call TRBJ2-5, with 7 bases aligning to TRBD2. Matching the DNA end better, TRBJ2-7 makes the J call doubtful. The CDR3 length is 12 residues. Per germline, CDR1 WNHNN and CDR2 SYGVQD (reference sequence). The CDR3 loop reads CASSVRGGEQYF. The CDR3 coding sequence is TGCGCCAGCAGCGTACGCGGGGGCGAGCAGTACTTC.

On this clone: The germline gene is not matched at one end of the junction; a read error may be the cause. The DNA of the CDR3 is TGTGCCAGCAGTCAAGGCCCAGGGACTGGCACAGATACGCAGTATTTT. This gives the protein CASSQGPGTGTDTQYF. V gene TRBV14 combines with J gene TRBJ2-3; D might be TRBD2 (6 bases). The CDR3 runs to 16 residues. Germline CDR1 is SGHDN and CDR2 is FVKESK.

This clone appeared a single time. V gene TRBV25-1 combines with J gene TRBJ1-6; 7 nucleotides match TRBD1. Germline lookup yields CDR1 MGHDK and CDR2 SYGVNS. V lost 4 bases to trimming and J lost 3 bases; unmatched junction nucleotides: 3. This CDR3 region has 15 residues. The CDR3 loop reads CASSGQGVYNSPLHF. The CDR3 coding sequence is TGTGCCAGCAGTGGACAGGGCGTCTATAATTCACCCCTCCACTTT.

The CDR3: CASSYLLVGGSYGYTF. CDR3 DNA sequence: TGTGCCAGCAGTTACTTACTAGTGGGGGGGAGCTATGGCTACACCTTC. The V gene is TRBV6-5, the J gene TRBJ1-2; possible D gene TRBD1, 5 bases. This CDR3 is built from 16 residues. Germline V gives CDR1 MNHEY, CDR2 SVGAGI. Trimming removed 1 base from V and 4 bases from J, with 16 bases in between.

The rearrangement links TRBV5-5 to TRBJ2-7; 10 bases map to TRBD2. This CDR3 is 19 amino acids long. Losses at the gene ends were 4 bases for V and 1 base for J; bases not matched to a gene: 17. Germline assignment: CDR1 SGHKS and CDR2 YYEKEE (reference sequence). CDR3 residues: CASSQSIAGGSLGSYEQYF. The CDR3 DNA follows: TGTGCCAGCAGCCAATCTATAGCGGGGGGATCCCTCGGATCCTACGAGCAGTACTTC.

The chain recombines TRBV11-2 with TRBJ2-7; D might be TRBD1 (6 bases). With 1 base removed from V and 8 bases from J, the gap between germline ends came to 12 bases. The CDR3 contains 13 residues. Germline lookup yields CDR1 SGHAT and CDR2 FQNNGV. For the CDR3, the DNA is TGTGCCAGCAGCTTAGGAACCCAGGGGAAGCAGTACTTC. It yields the protein CASSLGTQGKQYF.

This sequence joins TRBV2 and TRBJ2-7; D possibly corresponds to TRBD1 (6 bases). V lost 0 bases, J lost 7 bases, and 10 bases lay in between. CDR3 size: 13 residues. The germline CDR1 and CDR2 sequences are SNHLY and FYNNEI. This CDR3 is CASSEALQGEQYF. CDR3 bases: TGTGCCAGCAGTGAAGCGCTTCAGGGGGAGCAGTACTTC.

The rearrangement links TRBV23-1 to TRBJ1-4; D not certain. Being an ORF, TRBV23-1 has a function that is uncertain. Trimming removed 2 bases from V and 0 bases from J, with 22 bases in between. This CDR3 has 20 amino acids. The CDR3 sequence is CASSQPLIAVPATTNEKLFF. Here the CDR3 DNA reads TGCGCCAGCAGTCAACCGCTGATAGCGGTTCCCGCCACAACTAATGAAAAACTGTTTTTT.

This sequence joins TRBV2 and TRBJ1-1; no firm D call. Germline V gene data show CDR1 as SNHLY and CDR2 as FYNNEI. This CDR3 comprises 11 residues. The V and J ends lost 8 bases and 2 bases respectively, with 6 bases between them. CDR3: CASGQNTEAFF. Here the CDR3 DNA reads TGTGCCAGCGGCCAAAACACTGAAGCTTTCTTT.

This chain links TRBV6-5 with TRBJ2-7, with D possibly TRBD1 on 5 matching bases. The germline CDR1 and CDR2 sequences are MNHEY and SVGAGI. The V end was cut by 6 bases, the J end by 4 bases, with 16 bases between. This CDR3 spans 14 amino acids. As DNA, the CDR3 is TGTGCCAGCAGACCTTCAGGGTCCTCTTACGAGCAGTACTTC. It encodes CASRPSGSSYEQYF.